A few counts support the clone carrying this T cell receptor (beta chain). Its antigen is not identified. Libraries were prepared by immunoSEQ multiplex PCR; TCRdb keeps only in-frame clonotypes and omits some of them. The repertoire holds over 25,000 clones, with about 78% as singletons. These data originate in a study of PD-1 blockade in classical Hodgkin lymphoma. Germline assignment: CDR1 SQVTM and CDR2 ANQGSEA. The germline V and J ends were trimmed by 0 bases and 0 bases, with 8 bases remaining between them. This CDR3 has 14 amino acids. Findings and limits, study-wide: Baseline diversity in complete responders resembled that of newly diagnosed patients. It was CD4+ TCR diversity, not CD8+, that rose significantly by C4D1.

With no exception, relapse followed autologous stem cell transplantation in all patients, and brentuximab vedotin exposure varied. Complete response, partial response or progressive disease constituted the best responses recorded. The sequencing here drew on peripheral blood mononuclear cells (PBMCs), taken before the second cycle of nivolumab. The TCR comes from a human donor with classical Hodgkin lymphoma. This chain joins TRBV29-1 and TRBJ1-2; no definite D call. The CDR3 DNA reads TGCAGCGTTGAAGATCCAGTTGCTAACTATGGCTACACCTTC. Encoded protein: CSVEDPVANYGYTF.